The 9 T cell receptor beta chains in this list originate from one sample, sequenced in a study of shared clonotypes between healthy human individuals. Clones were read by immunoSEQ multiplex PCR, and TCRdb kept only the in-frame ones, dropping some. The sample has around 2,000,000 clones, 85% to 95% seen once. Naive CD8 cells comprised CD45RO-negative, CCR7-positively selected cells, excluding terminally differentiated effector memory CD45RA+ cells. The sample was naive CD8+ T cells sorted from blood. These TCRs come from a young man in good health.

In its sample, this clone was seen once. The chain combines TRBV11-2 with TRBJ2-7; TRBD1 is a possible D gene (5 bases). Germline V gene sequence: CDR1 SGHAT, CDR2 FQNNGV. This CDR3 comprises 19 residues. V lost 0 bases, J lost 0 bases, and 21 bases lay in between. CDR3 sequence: CASSLDILGNRQLSYEQYF. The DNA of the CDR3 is TGTGCCAGCAGCTTAGATATCCTAGGGAACAGGCAACTCTCCTACGAGCAGTACTTC.

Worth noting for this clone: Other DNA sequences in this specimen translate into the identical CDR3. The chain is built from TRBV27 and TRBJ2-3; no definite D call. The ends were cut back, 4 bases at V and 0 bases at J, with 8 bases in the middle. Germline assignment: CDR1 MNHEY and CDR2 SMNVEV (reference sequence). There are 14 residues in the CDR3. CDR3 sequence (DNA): TGTGCCAGCAGTTCCCGATCTAGCACAGATACGCAGTATTTT. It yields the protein CASSSRSSTDTQYF.

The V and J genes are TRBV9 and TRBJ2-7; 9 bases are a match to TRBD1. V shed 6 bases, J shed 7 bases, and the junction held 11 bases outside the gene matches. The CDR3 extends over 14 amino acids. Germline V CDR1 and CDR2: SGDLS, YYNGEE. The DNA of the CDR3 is TGTGCCAGCAACGAAGGGGGGACAGGGAAGGAGCAGTACTTC. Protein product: CASNEGGTGKEQYF.

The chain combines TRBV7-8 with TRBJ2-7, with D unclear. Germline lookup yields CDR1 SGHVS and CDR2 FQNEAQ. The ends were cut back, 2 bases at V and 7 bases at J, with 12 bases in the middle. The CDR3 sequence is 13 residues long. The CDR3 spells CASSLYTLEEQYF. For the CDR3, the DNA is TGTGCCAGCAGCTTATATACTCTGGAGGAGCAGTACTTC.

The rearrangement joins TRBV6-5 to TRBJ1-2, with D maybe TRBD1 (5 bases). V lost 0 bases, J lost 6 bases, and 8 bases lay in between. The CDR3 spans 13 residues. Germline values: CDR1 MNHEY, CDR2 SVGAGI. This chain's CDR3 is CASSYSGVNGYTF. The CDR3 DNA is TGTGCCAGCAGTTACTCGGGGGTCAATGGCTACACCTTC.

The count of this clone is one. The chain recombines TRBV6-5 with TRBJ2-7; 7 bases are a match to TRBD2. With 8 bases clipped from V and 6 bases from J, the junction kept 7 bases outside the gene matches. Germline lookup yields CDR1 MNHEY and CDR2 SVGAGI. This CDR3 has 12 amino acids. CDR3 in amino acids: CASSRGGGEQYF. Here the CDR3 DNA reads TGTGCCAGCTCGAGGGGCGGGGGCGAGCAGTACTTC.

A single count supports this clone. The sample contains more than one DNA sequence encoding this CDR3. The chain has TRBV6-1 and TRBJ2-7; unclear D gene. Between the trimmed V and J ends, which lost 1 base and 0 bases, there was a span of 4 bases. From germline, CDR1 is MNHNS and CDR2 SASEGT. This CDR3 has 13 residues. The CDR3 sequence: CASSEGYSYEQYF. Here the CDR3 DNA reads TGTGCCAGCAGTGAAGGTTACTCCTACGAGCAGTACTTC.

The chain's CDR3 is CASSLDGSVSYEQYF. For the CDR3, the DNA is TGTGCCAGCAGCTTGGACGGGTCCGTCTCCTACGAGCAGTACTTC. V usage is TRBV5-6 and J usage is TRBJ2-7; D not resolved. The CDR3 consists of 15 residues. Germline V gene lookup returns CDR1 SGHDT and CDR2 YYEEEE. The V gene lost 0 bases and the J gene lost 0 bases, with 10 bases spanning the gap.

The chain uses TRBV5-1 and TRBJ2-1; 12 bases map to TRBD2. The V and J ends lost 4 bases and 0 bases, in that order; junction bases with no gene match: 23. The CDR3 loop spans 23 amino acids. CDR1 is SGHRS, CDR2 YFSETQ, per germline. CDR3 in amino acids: CASSLPSLYDSSGRDSSYNEQFF. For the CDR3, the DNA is TGCGCCAGCAGCCTGCCATCCCTCTACGACTCTAGCGGGAGGGACAGCTCCTACAATGAGCAGTTCTTC.